These 28 T cell receptor beta chains were all obtained from the same sample, sequenced in a study of neurological immune-mediated disorders. Specified time point: longitudinal time-point 3. Each CDR3 protein gets one entry after TCRdb re-called the 5' RACE reads with MiXCR. Among around 42,000 distinct CDR3 sequences listed, roughly 13% were seen once. Sequenced input: PBMCs. Receptor source: a man younger than 40 in good health.

This clonotype has a count of ten or more. The gene calls are TRBV20-1 and TRBJ2-5; the match to TRBD2 covers 8 bases. The germline V gene encodes CDR1 DFQATT and CDR2 SNEGSKA (reference sequence). V trimming: 6 bases; J trimming: 2 bases; junction bases outside the gene matches: 8. The CDR3 consists of 14 residues. The CDR3 DNA reads as TGCAGTGCCCCCTTGGCTAGCGGGCAAGAGACCCAGTACTTC. It encodes CSAPLASGQETQYF.

This clonotype was recorded many times. This chain joins TRBV2 and TRBJ1-2; D remains unclear. The ends were cut back, 5 bases at V and 4 bases at J, with 23 bases in the middle. This CDR3 contains 17 residues. CDR1 and CDR2 (germline): SNHLY, FYNNEI. The CDR3 sequence: CASSTSSSAGGPYGYTF. CDR3 coding DNA: TGTGCCAGCAGTACTTCTTCGAGCGCTGGCGGTCCCTATGGCTACACCTTC.

This clonotype was detected many times. The genes are TRBV5-1 and TRBJ2-3, with 9 bases identical to TRBD2. Germline V CDR1 and CDR2: SGHRS, YFSETQ. V gave up 2 bases and J gave up 6 bases; unmatched junction bases: 13. The CDR3 extends over 17 amino acids. CDR3 protein: CASSFPSSGALGDTQYF. As DNA, the CDR3 is TGCGCCAGCAGCTTCCCCTCTAGCGGGGCGTTGGGTGATACGCAGTATTTT.

This clonotype is medium-sized within its sample. The chain has TRBV5-1 and TRBJ2-5; D gene uncertain. The V end lost 0 bases, the J end lost 1 base, and 13 bases lay between the germline ends. This CDR3 is built from 16 residues. CDR1 SGHRS and CDR2 YFSETQ come from the germline V gene. CDR3 region: CASSLAPAGAQETQYF. The CDR3 DNA reads TGCGCCAGCAGCTTGGCGCCCGCAGGTGCCCAAGAGACCCAGTACTTC.

This clonotype was observed at least ten times. This chain joins TRBV3-1 and TRBJ1-5, with TRBD1 matching over 9 bases. J was trimmed by 0 bases and V by 1 base; bases with no gene match: 7. CDR3 length: 18 amino acids. Germline V CDR1 and CDR2: LGHDT, YNNKEL (reference sequence). The DNA for the CDR3 is TGTGCCAGCAGCCAAGGGGGGACAGGGATCTATAGCAATCAGCCCCAGCATTTT. Its translation: CASSQGGTGIYSNQPQHF.

This clonotype was picked up a small number of times. The chain uses TRBV20-1 and TRBJ2-7; possible D gene TRBD2, 6 bases. CDR1 and CDR2 (germline): DFQATT, SNEGSKA (reference sequence). Trimming took off 7 bases at V and 5 bases at J, with 21 bases between the two ends. The CDR3 extends over 14 amino acids. Here the CDR3 DNA reads TGCAGTGTTCCTCACCCGCGGGGACTCGACGAGCAGTACTTC. Amino acids: CSVPHPRGLDEQYF.

Many counts were recorded for this clonotype. The chain recombines TRBV5-1 with TRBJ2-7; TRBD2 might be the D (6 bases). The CDR3 runs to 16 residues. Germline assignment: CDR1 SGHRS and CDR2 YFSETQ. V was shortened by 0 bases and J by 1 base, with 14 bases between the two germline ends. The CDR3 loop is CASSLDLGGVSYEQYF. The DNA for the CDR3 is TGCGCCAGCAGCTTGGATCTCGGCGGGGTTTCCTACGAGCAGTACTTC.

This clonotype was counted between two and nine times. This chain joins TRBV20-1 and TRBJ2-3, with D tentatively TRBD2 (6 bases). The length of the CDR3 is 13 residues. Germline CDR1 reads DFQATT; CDR2 reads SNEGSKA (reference sequence). Trimming cost V 7 bases and J 2 bases, with 13 bases left between them. The CDR3 loop reads CSVSSGDTDTQYF. The CDR3 DNA sequence: TGCAGTGTCTCTTCGGGGGACACAGATACGCAGTATTTT.

At least ten counts were recorded for this clonotype. The chain links TRBV28 to TRBJ1-3; the match to TRBD1 covers 9 bases. The CDR3 has 17 amino acids. Germline V gene lookup returns CDR1 MDHEN and CDR2 SYDVKM. The V and J ends lost 5 bases and 0 bases, in that order; junction bases with no gene match: 8. Written as DNA, the CDR3 is TGTGCCAGCAGTACTAGGACAGGGGCCGACTCTGGAAACACCATATATTTT. Protein: CASSTRTGADSGNTIYF.

This clonotype has at least ten counts. The chain uses TRBV10-3 and TRBJ2-7, with 9 bases identical to TRBD1. Losses at the gene ends were 4 bases for V and 1 base for J; bases not matched to a gene: 2. CDR1 is ENHRY, CDR2 SYGVKD, per germline. The CDR3 consists of 14 residues. The CDR3 coding sequence is TGTGCCATCAGTGGAGGGACAGGGTCCTACGAGCAGTACTTC. Its translation: CAISGGTGSYEQYF.

The chain is built from TRBV27 and TRBJ1-6; 8 bases agree with TRBD1. The CDR3 extends over 15 amino acids. Germline loops: CDR1 MNHEY, CDR2 SMNVEV (reference sequence). Trimming cost V 6 bases and J 5 bases; bases outside gene matches: 6. CDR3 residues: CASSPNRGNNSPLHF. The CDR3 bases are TGTGCCAGCAGCCCTAACAGGGGGAATAATTCACCCCTCCACTTT.

This clonotype was detected ten times or more. The V and J genes are TRBV5-1 and TRBJ1-1; a weak D match, TRBD1 (6 bases). This CDR3 contains 16 residues. Per germline, CDR1 SGHRS and CDR2 YFSETQ. Trimming left V 0 bases short and J 5 bases short, with 17 bases between. In nucleotides, the CDR3 is TGCGCCAGCAGCTTGGCCTCGGGGACAATGACGACTGAAGCTTTCTTT. Its translation: CASSLASGTMTTEAFF.

In its sample, this clonotype was seen many times. This chain uses TRBV2 with TRBJ2-5; 12 positions agree with TRBD2. Looked up from germline, CDR1 is SNHLY and CDR2 is FYNNEI. The V gene end was trimmed by 4 bases and the J gene end by 5 bases; junction bases not matched to a gene: 11. The CDR3 length is 17 residues. CDR3 protein: CASSVPRASGRAETQYF. The CDR3 DNA sequence: TGTGCCAGCAGTGTCCCGAGGGCTAGCGGGAGGGCCGAGACCCAGTACTTC.

This clonotype was recorded many times. The chain is built from TRBV19 and TRBJ2-7; 10 nucleotides agree with TRBD1. Per germline, CDR1 LNHDA and CDR2 SQIVND (reference sequence). CDR3 length: 14 residues. The ends lost 10 bases at V and 0 bases at J; junction bases unmatched: 6. The CDR3 is CATARTGGSYEQYF. The CDR3 coding sequence is TGTGCCACCGCCCGGACAGGGGGCTCCTACGAGCAGTACTTC.

In its sample, this clonotype was seen many times. The junction shows a germline mismatch at one end, possibly a read error. The chain combines TRBV10-3 with TRBJ2-1; D gene unclear. CDR3 length: 8 amino acids. Germline-derived CDR1 and CDR2 are ENHRY and SYGVKD. The CDR3 loop reads CAISESYF. The CDR3, as DNA: TGTGCCATCAGTGAGTCCTACTTC.

This clonotype was seen at least ten times. The chain recombines TRBV2 with TRBJ2-1; the match to TRBD1 covers 7 bases. The V segment lost 8 bases and the J segment 2 bases; nucleotides outside the gene matches: 9. This CDR3 comprises 15 residues. Germline assignment: CDR1 SNHLY and CDR2 FYNNEI. In nucleotides, the CDR3 is TGTGCCAGCCGTATACAGGGGAACCCCTACAATGAGCAGTTCTTC. It encodes CASRIQGNPYNEQFF.

This clonotype was seen many times. The chain links TRBV29-1 to TRBJ2-4, with D possibly TRBD2 on 7 matching bases. Trimming left V 0 bases short and J 6 bases short, with 18 bases between. The CDR3 totals 16 residues. Germline V CDR1 and CDR2: SQVTM, ANQGSEA. The CDR3 loop is CSVEDLKGVAGNIQYF. The CDR3 DNA is TGCAGCGTTGAAGATTTAAAGGGGGTAGCGGGAAACATTCAGTACTTC.

This clonotype has at least ten counts. The chain joins TRBV6-4 to TRBJ2-2; no clear D gene. The CDR3 covers 13 residues. V gave up 2 bases and J gave up 3 bases, with 4 bases separating them. The germline CDR1 and CDR2 sequences are MRHNA and SNTAGT. The CDR3 DNA reads as TGTGCCAGCAGTGACGGTGACACCGGGGAGCTGTTTTTT. It encodes CASSDGDTGELFF.

This clonotype was seen at least ten times. The chain couples TRBV5-6 to TRBJ2-1, with 11 bases identical to TRBD2. The CDR3 is 15 residues long. Germline V gives CDR1 SGHDT, CDR2 YYEEEE. Losses at the gene ends were 4 bases for V and 8 bases for J; bases not matched to a gene: 8. The CDR3 here is CASSPTSGSGHEQFF. CDR3 sequence (DNA): TGTGCCAGCAGCCCAACTAGCGGGAGCGGGCATGAGCAGTTCTTC.

This clonotype has a count of ten or more. The chain recombines TRBV20-1 with TRBJ2-7, with D possibly matching TRBD1 (6 bases). The ends were cut back, 5 bases at V and 3 bases at J, with 17 bases in the middle. This CDR3 has 14 amino acids. Germline V gene lookup returns CDR1 DFQATT and CDR2 SNEGSKA (reference sequence). DNA of the CDR3: TGCAGTGCTGGAAAAGGGGGTTCTGTCTACGAGCAGTACTTC. Residues: CSAGKGGSVYEQYF.

Ten or more counts support this clonotype. The J gene is TRBJ2-5, the V gene TRBV29-1, with unresolved D. The CDR3 runs to 13 residues. With 8 bases removed from V and 6 bases from J, the gap between germline ends came to 19 bases. Germline CDR1 and CDR2: SQVTM and ANQGSEA. The CDR3: CSSARQDGQTQYF. CDR3 DNA sequence: TGCAGCTCCGCCCGCCAGGACGGGCAGACCCAGTACTTC.

At least ten counts were recorded for this clonotype. The chain couples TRBV28 to TRBJ2-7; 10 nucleotides line up with TRBD1. The CDR3 is 16 residues long. CDR1 MDHEN and CDR2 SYDVKM come from the germline V gene. V lost 7 bases to trimming and J lost 2 bases; unmatched junction nucleotides: 11. CDR3 DNA sequence: TGTGCCAGCAACCCGGCCGGGACAGGGGTCCCCTACGAGCAGTACTTC. Its protein product is CASNPAGTGVPYEQYF.

This clonotype was observed many times. This chain joins TRBV7-2 and TRBJ2-1; unclear D gene. This CDR3 spans 13 amino acids. The V and J ends lost 2 bases and 8 bases respectively, with 10 bases between them. Germline-derived CDR1 and CDR2 are SGHTA and FQGNSA. CDR3 region: CASSLWGMDEQFF. The CDR3 DNA is TGTGCCAGCAGCTTATGGGGTATGGATGAGCAGTTCTTC.

The V gene is TRBV5-6, the J gene TRBJ2-3; D unresolved. Germline CDR1 reads SGHDT; CDR2 reads YYEEEE. V was shortened by 3 bases and J by 2 bases, with 13 bases between the two germline ends. This CDR3 is 15 amino acids long. In nucleotides, the CDR3 is TGTGCCAGCAGCTCACCCAGGACCTCCACAGATACGCAGTATTTT. Protein: CASSSPRTSTDTQYF.

The table lists this clonotype with many counts. This rearrangement joins TRBV20-1 to TRBJ2-2, with 7 bases lining up with TRBD2. The germline V gene encodes CDR1 DFQATT and CDR2 SNEGSKA (reference sequence). J was trimmed by 6 bases and V by 1 base; bases with no gene match: 8. The CDR3 consists of 15 residues. The CDR3 is CSARGGLSGPGELFF. The CDR3 nucleotides are TGCAGTGCTAGAGGGGGACTATCCGGTCCCGGGGAGCTGTTTTTT.

In its sample, this clonotype was seen many times. The chain recombines TRBV7-9 with TRBJ1-1; D is unclear. V lost 8 bases and J lost 3, with 16 bases in between. This CDR3 is built from 14 residues. Per the germline V gene, CDR1 is SEHNR and CDR2 is FQNEAQ (reference sequence). The CDR3 nucleotides read TGTGCCAGCGCCCTTTCGGGGTGGGACACTGAAGCTTTCTTT. This sequence encodes CASALSGWDTEAFF.

At least ten counts were recorded for this clonotype. The J gene is TRBJ1-1, the V gene TRBV6-5; D perhaps matches TRBD1 (5 bases). The germline V gene has CDR1 MNHEY and CDR2 SVGAGI. The CDR3 contains 13 residues. Trimming removed 0 bases from V and 9 bases from J, with 11 bases in between. The CDR3 protein is CASSYSSGLQAFF. CDR3 in DNA: TGTGCCAGCAGTTACTCCTCGGGGCTTCAAGCTTTCTTT.

This clonotype has ten or more counts. This chain links TRBV7-9 with TRBJ2-2; D gene ambiguous. CDR1 and CDR2 (germline): SEHNR, FQNEAQ (reference sequence). This CDR3 has 15 residues. Trimming pared 7 bases from V and 0 bases from J, leaving 12 bases between. The CDR3 nucleotides are TGTGCCAGCACCACTCCAACCACGAACACCGGGGAGCTGTTTTTT. Its protein product is CASTTPTTNTGELFF.